A selection of T cell receptor beta chains follows, all from one sample in a study of PD-1 blockade in classical Hodgkin lymphoma. The protocol was immunoSEQ multiplex PCR, while the TCRdb copy is restricted to in-frame clones and leaves out a portion. The sample yields roughly 29,000 clones, roughly 80% seen once. The sequenced sample was CD4+ T cells from blood, obtained before the fourth cycle of nivolumab. The receptors were gathered from a human donor with classical Hodgkin lymphoma. Each CDR3 is given with its conserved first and last residue. D genes are given only for firm matches. Clone sizes are given selectively: once, few, many, or a class where the clone is expanded.

. TRBJ1-1 few TRBV5-1 TGCGCCAGCAGCTTTGGGACTAGGGGCACTGAAGCTTTCTTT CASSFGTRGTEAFF
. TRBJ2-3 . TRBV10-3 TGTGCCATCAGTGAGGCCCCTCGCACAGATACGCAGTATTTT CAISEAPRTDTQYF
. TRBJ1-5 once TRBV2 TGTGCCAGCAGGAGGGCCAGGGCTCAGCCCCAGCATTTT CASRRARAQPQHF
TRBD2 TRBJ2-7 . TRBV28 TGTGCCAGCACTCTAGCGGGAGGGCCCTACGAGCAGTACTTC CASTLAGGPYEQYF
TRBD1 TRBJ2-7 . TRBV5-1 TGCGCCAGCAGGACAGGGGACTCCTACGAGCAGTACTTC CASRTGDSYEQYF
. TRBJ2-7 . TRBV18 TGTGCCAGCTCACTTACTCCCAGTTCCTACGAGCAGTACTTC CASSLTPSSYEQYF
TRBD1 TRBJ2-2 . TRBV28 TGTGCCAGCAAAACGACAGGGGGGACCGGGGAGCTGTTTTTT CASKTTGGTGELFF
. TRBJ1-5 few TRBV10-3 TGTGCCATCAGTGTGTCAATCGATCAGCCCCAGCATTTT CAISVSIDQPQHF
. TRBJ2-5 . TRBV19 TGTGCCAGTAGCTCGACCCCCCCAGTCACAAAGTACTTC CASSSTPPVTKYF
TRBD1 TRBJ2-7 . TRBV25-1 TGTGCCAGCAGTGCGACAGGGGTAAGCTACGAGCAGTACTTC CASSATGVSYEQYF
. TRBJ2-5 few TRBV27 TGTGCCAGCAGTCGAGCCGGTGGACGGGAGACCCAGTACTTC CASSRAGGRETQYF
. TRBJ2-7 . TRBV7-2 TGTGCCAGCAGCTTACAGGGATTCGACGAGCAGTACTTC CASSLQGFDEQYF
. TRBJ1-2 . TRBV6-6 TGTGCCAGCAGTTACTCGGACTATGGCTACACCTTC CASSYSDYGYTF
TRBD2 TRBJ2-3 . TRBV5-1 TGCGCCAGCAGCTACTGGGCGGGACGGGCTAGCGGTCGCCCAGATACGCAGTATTTT CASSYWAGRASGRPDTQYF
. TRBJ1-1 . TRBV7-2 TGTGCCAGCAGCATCTTTACTGAAGCTTTCTTT CASSIFTEAFF
. TRBJ2-2 . TRBV30 TGTGCCTGGAGACTTGCGGCGAACACCGGGGAGCTGTTTTTT CAWRLAANTGELFF
TRBD1 TRBJ1-2 . TRBV7-9 TGTGCCAGCAGCCCCATCCAGACAGGGACTAACTATGGCTACACCTTC CASSPIQTGTNYGYTF
TRBD2 TRBJ2-5 . TRBV28 TGTGCCAGCACCTTTAGACTCCGGGGCGGGAGGTACCAAGAGACCCAGTACTTC CASTFRLRGGRYQETQYF
TRBD1 TRBJ2-3 few TRBV11-2 TGTGCCAGCGCGAAGACAGGGACCAGCACAGATACGCAGTATTTT CASAKTGTSTDTQYF
TRBD1 TRBJ1-4 . TRBV7-3 TGTGCCAGCAGCCAATCCGGGACAGTTAATGAAAAACTGTTTTTT CASSQSGTVNEKLFF
. TRBJ2-2 few TRBV4-1 TGCGCCAGCAGCCAAGCCCGGACTACGAACACCGGGGAGCTGTTTTTT CASSQARTTNTGELFF
TRBD1 TRBJ2-7 . TRBV9 TGTGCCAGCAGCCCACAGGGGGCGTTAACCTACGAGCAGTACTTC CASSPQGALTYEQYF
. TRBJ1-6 . TRBV5-1 TGCGCCAGCAGCTTTGGCCCAGGGACTAATTCACCCCTCCACTTT CASSFGPGTNSPLHF
. TRBJ1-4 . TRBV6-1 TGTGCCAGCAGTGAGGTCGATCTTAATGAAAAACTGTTTTTT CASSEVDLNEKLFF
TRBD2 TRBJ2-7 . TRBV28 TGTGCCAGCAGTCTATCGCTAGCGGGAGTCGGTGAGCAGTACTTC CASSLSLAGVGEQYF
. TRBJ1-2 once TRBV27 TGTGCCAGCAGTTTAACCGGCCAGACAGCATTGTATGGCTACACCTTC CASSLTGQTALYGYTF
TRBD1 TRBJ1-4 few TRBV2 TGTGCCAGCAGTGATGGACAGGGAAGGGAAAAACTGTTTTTT CASSDGQGREKLFF
TRBD1 TRBJ2-7 . TRBV10-3 TGTGCCATCAGTGTCCCGACAGGGGCGGGCTACGAGCAGTACTTC CAISVPTGAGYEQYF
TRBD2 TRBJ2-5 . TRBV18 TGTGCCAGCTCACCACTAGCGGGAGGGCGAGAGACCCAGTACTTC CASSPLAGGRETQYF